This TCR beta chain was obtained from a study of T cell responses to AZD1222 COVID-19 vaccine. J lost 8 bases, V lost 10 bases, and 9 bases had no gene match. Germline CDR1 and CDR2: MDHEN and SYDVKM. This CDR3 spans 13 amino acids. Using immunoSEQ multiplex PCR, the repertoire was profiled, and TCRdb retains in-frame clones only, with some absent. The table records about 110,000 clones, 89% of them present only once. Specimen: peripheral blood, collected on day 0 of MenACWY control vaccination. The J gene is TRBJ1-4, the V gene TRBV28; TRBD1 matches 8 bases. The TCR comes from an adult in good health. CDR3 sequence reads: CATGGRLGEKLFF. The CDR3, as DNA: TGTGCCACAGGGGGCCGTTTAGGGGAAAAACTGTTTTTT.